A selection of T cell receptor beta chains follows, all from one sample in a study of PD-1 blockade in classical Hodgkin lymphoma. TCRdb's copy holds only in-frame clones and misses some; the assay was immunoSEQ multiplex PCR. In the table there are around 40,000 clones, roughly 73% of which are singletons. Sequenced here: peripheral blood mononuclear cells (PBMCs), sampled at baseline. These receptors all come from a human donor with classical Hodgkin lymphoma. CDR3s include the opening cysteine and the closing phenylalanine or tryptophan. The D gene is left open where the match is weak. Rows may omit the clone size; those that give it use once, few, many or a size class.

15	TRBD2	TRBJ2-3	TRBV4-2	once	CASSARDYHTDTQYF	TGTGCCAGCAGCGCGCGGGACTACCACACAGATACGCAGTATTTT
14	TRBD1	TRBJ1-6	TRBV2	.	CASKSGQNNSPLHF	TGTGCCAGCAAGTCGGGACAGAATAATTCACCCCTCCACTTT
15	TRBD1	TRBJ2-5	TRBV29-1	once	CSVEIGTGNQETQYF	TGCAGCGTTGAAATCGGGACAGGGAACCAAGAGACCCAGTACTTC
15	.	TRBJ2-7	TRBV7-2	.	CASSPYPRVTYEQYF	TGTGCCAGCAGCCCGTACCCCAGGGTCACCTACGAGCAGTACTTC
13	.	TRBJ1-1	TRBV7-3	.	CASSPLGDTEAFF	TGTGCCAGCAGCCCCCTGGGGGACACTGAAGCTTTCTTT
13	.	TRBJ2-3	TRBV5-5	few	CASSLVPTDTQYF	TGTGCCAGCAGCTTGGTCCCCACAGATACGCAGTATTTT
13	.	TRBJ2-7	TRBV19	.	CASSTTQSYEQYF	TGTGCCAGTAGTACTACTCAGTCCTACGAGCAGTACTTC
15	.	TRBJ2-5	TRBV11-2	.	CASSLDRVTQETQYF	TGTGCCAGCAGCTTAGATCGTGTGACCCAAGAGACCCAGTACTTC
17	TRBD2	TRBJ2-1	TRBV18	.	CASSPPLAEENYNEQFF	TGTGCCAGCTCACCCCCACTAGCGGAGGAAAACTACAATGAGCAGTTCTTC
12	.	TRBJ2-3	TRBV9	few	CASSVIGDTQYF	TGTGCCAGCAGCGTAATAGGGGATACGCAGTATTTT
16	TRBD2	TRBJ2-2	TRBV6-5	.	CASSYWTSGGTGELFF	TGTGCCAGCAGTTACTGGACTAGCGGGGGCACCGGGGAGCTGTTTTTT
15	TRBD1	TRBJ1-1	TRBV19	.	CASSIGHRGNTEAFF	TGTGCCAGTAGTATAGGTCACAGGGGGAACACTGAAGCTTTCTTT
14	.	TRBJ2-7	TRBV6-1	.	CATEGLMSSYEQYF	TGTGCCACCGAGGGACTCATGAGCTCCTACGAGCAGTACTTC
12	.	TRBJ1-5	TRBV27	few	CASSLPGQPQHF	TGTGCCAGCAGTTTGCCGGGACAGCCCCAGCATTTT
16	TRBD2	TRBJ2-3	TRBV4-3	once	CASSQDLRGGLDTQYF	TGCGCCAGCAGCCAAGATTTGCGGGGGGGCCTAGATACGCAGTATTTT
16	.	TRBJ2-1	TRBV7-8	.	CASSLYISDSYNEQFF	TGTGCCAGCAGCTTATACATATCGGACTCCTACAATGAGCAGTTCTTC
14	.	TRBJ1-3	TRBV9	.	CASSFDSSGNTIYF	TGTGCCAGCAGCTTTGACAGCTCTGGAAACACCATATATTTT
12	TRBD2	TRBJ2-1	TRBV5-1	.	CASSSSGNEQFF	TGCGCCAGCAGCTCTAGCGGGAATGAGCAGTTCTTC
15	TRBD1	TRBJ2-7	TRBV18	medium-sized	CASSGFGTVSYEQYF	TGTGCCAGCTCCGGATTCGGGACAGTCTCCTACGAGCAGTACTTC
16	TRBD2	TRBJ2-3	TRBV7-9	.	CASSPRLAGKTDTQYF	TGTGCCAGCAGCCCGAGACTAGCCGGGAAAACAGATACGCAGTATTTT
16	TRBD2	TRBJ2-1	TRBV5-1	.	CASSLASGGPYNEQFF	TGCGCCAGCAGCTTGGCTAGCGGGGGTCCCTACAATGAGCAGTTCTTC
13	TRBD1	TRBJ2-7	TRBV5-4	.	CASSLDRAYEQYF	TGTGCCAGCAGTTTGGACAGGGCGTACGAGCAGTACTTC
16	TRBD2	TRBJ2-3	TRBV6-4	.	CASSTIAGGSTDTQYF	TGTGCCAGCAGTACTATAGCGGGGGGTTCCACAGATACGCAGTATTTT
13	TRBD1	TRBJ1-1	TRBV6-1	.	CASKQGKGTEAFF	TGTGCCAGCAAACAGGGGAAAGGAACTGAAGCTTTCTTT
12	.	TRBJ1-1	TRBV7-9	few	CASSLQGAEAFF	TGTGCCAGCAGTCTACAGGGCGCTGAAGCTTTCTTT
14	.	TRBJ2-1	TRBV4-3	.	CASSQEPRAGPQFF	TGCGCCAGCAGCCAAGAGCCCCGTGCGGGGCCGCAGTTCTTC
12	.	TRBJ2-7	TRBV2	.	CASSVQNYEQYF	TGTGCCAGCAGTGTACAGAACTACGAGCAGTACTTC
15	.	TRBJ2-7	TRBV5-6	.	CASSIRNGGFYEQYF	TGTGCCAGTAGTATTCGGAACGGGGGTTTCTACGAGCAGTACTTC
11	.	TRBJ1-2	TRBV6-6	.	CASSKGDGYTF	TGTGCCAGCAGTAAGGGGGATGGCTACACCTTC
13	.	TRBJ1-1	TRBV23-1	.	CASALSLAREAFF	TGCGCCAGCGCCCTTAGTTTGGCTAGGGAGGCTTTCTTT
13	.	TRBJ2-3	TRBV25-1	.	CASRRGTTDTQYF	TGTGCCAGCAGGAGAGGAACCACAGATACGCAGTATTTT
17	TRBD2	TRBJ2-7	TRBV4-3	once	CASSQDRSGGSSYEQYF	TGCGCCAGCAGCCAAGATCGAAGCGGGGGCTCCTCCTACGAGCAGTACTTC
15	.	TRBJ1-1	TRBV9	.	CASSVKGGGTAEAFF	TGTGCCAGCAGCGTAAAGGGGGGAGGAACCGCTGAAGCTTTCTTT
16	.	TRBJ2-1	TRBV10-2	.	CASSEEQGAGYNEQFF	TGCGCCAGCAGTGAGGAGCAGGGAGCCGGCTACAATGAGCAGTTCTTC
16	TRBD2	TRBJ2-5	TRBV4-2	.	CASSQDQRGGRETQYF	TGTGCCAGCAGCCAAGATCAACGGGGGGGTAGGGAGACCCAGTACTTC
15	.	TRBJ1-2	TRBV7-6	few	CASSPLWAGDYGYTF	TGTGCCAGCAGCCCGTTATGGGCAGGGGACTATGGCTACACCTTC
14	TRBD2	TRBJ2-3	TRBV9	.	CASSVGAGGDTQYF	TGTGCCAGCAGCGTAGGAGCGGGAGGGGATACGCAGTATTTT
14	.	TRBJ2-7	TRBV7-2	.	CASSPRQGRTEQYF	TGTGCCAGCAGCCCCCGGCAGGGGAGGACCGAGCAGTACTTC
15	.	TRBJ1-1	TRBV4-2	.	CASSQGHGEDTEAFF	TGTGCCAGCAGTCAAGGGCACGGCGAGGACACTGAAGCTTTCTTT
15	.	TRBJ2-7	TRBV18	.	CASSPLPGASYEQYF	TGTGCCAGCTCACCACTCCCGGGGGCTTCCTACGAGCAGTACTTC
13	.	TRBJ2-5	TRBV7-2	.	CASSRDLEETQYF	TGTGCCAGCAGCAGGGACCTTGAGGAGACCCAGTACTTC
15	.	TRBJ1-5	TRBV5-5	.	CASSERGGPTQPQHF	TGTGCCAGCAGCGAACGGGGGGGACCTACACAGCCCCAGCATTTT
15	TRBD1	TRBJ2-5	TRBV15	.	CATSRGQGTAETQYF	TGTGCCACCAGCAGGGGACAGGGAACGGCGGAGACCCAGTACTTC
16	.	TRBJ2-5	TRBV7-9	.	CASSLALGGADETQYF	TGTGCCAGCAGCTTAGCGCTCGGCGGGGCGGACGAGACCCAGTACTTC
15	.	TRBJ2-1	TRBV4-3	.	CASSTIAAGTNEQFF	TGCGCCAGCAGTACTATTGCAGCGGGGACAAATGAGCAGTTCTTC
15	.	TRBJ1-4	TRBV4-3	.	CASSPYRSTNEKLFF	TGCGCCAGCAGCCCCTACAGGTCAACTAATGAAAAACTGTTTTTT
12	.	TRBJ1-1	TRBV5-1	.	CASRAGNTEAFF	TGCGCCAGCAGGGCGGGGAACACTGAAGCTTTCTTT
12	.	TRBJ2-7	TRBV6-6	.	CASSSTPYEQYF	TGTGCCAGCAGCTCGACCCCCTACGAGCAGTACTTC
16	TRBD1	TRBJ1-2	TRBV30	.	CAWSRATGGGNYGYTF	TGTGCCTGGAGCCGGGCCACAGGGGGCGGTAACTATGGCTACACCTTC
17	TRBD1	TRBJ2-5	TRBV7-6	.	CASSFLGTGSHQETQYF	TGTGCCAGCAGCTTCTTGGGGACAGGGAGCCACCAAGAGACCCAGTACTTC
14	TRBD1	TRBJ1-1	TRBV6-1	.	CASLIVGVTGAAFF	TGTGCCAGCTTAATTGTGGGGGTTACAGGGGCGGCTTTCTTT
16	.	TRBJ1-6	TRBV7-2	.	CASSLVGFRANSPLHF	TGTGCCAGCAGCTTAGTCGGGTTCAGGGCTAATTCACCCCTCCACTTT
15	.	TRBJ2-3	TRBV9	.	CASSPHGGSADTQYF	TGTGCCAGCAGCCCCCATGGGGGCTCAGCAGATACGCAGTATTTT
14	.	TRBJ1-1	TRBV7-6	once	CASSPQGPNTEAFF	TGTGCCAGCAGCCCCCAGGGACCGAACACTGAAGCTTTCTTT
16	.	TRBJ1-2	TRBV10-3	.	CAISEGGTQSTYGYTF	TGTGCCATCAGTGAGGGTGGGACACAATCTACGTATGGCTACACCTTC
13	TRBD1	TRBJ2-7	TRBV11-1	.	CASSPGTAYEQYF	TGTGCCAGCAGCCCCGGGACAGCCTACGAGCAGTACTTC
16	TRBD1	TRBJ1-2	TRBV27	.	CASSLSGSGGTGGYTF	TGTGCCAGCAGTTTATCGGGGTCAGGGGGGACGGGGGGCTACACCTTC
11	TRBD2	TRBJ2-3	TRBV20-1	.	CSARGGSTQYF	TGCAGTGCTAGAGGCGGGAGTACGCAGTATTTT
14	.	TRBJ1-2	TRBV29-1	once	CSVAGGFGNYGYTF	TGCAGCGTTGCAGGAGGGTTTGGGAACTATGGCTACACCTTC